Listed below are T cell receptor beta chains from one sample, sequenced in a study of OX40 agonist ivuxolimab in advanced cancers. The repertoire was sequenced with immunoSEQ multiplex PCR; TCRdb's copy has only in-frame clones and lacks some. The sample lists 60,000 to 80,000 clones, roughly 92% occurring once. The specimen comprised CD4+ or CD8+ T cells sorted from blood, sampled in a trial of the OX40 agonist ivuxolimab. These receptor sequences come from an adult with an advanced solid tumor such as melanoma, head and neck, liver or kidney cancer. The CDR3 runs from the conserved cysteine through the conserved F or W.

v_gene,CDR3aa
TRBV9,CASSGRGVYGYTF
TRBV21-1,CASSRLDLHSYNEQFF
TRBV12-5,CASALRAMSSGNTIYF
TRBV2,CASSDRRGGSNQPQHF
TRBV5-1,CASNLAGGGTDTQYF
TRBV15,CATSREPTGGGQPQHF
TRBV18,CASSPLVGGQETQYF
TRBV7-2,CASSLTTGQNNPLHF
TRBV6-5,CASKSGVYSNQPQHF
TRBV5-8,CASSFGDRAGEQYF
TRBV5-1,CASQRFPGRGSTSYEQYF
TRBV5-1,CASSLELALNEQFF
TRBV25-1,CASSDRMGSDGYTF
TRBV14,CASSQGPWAGGLNYEQYF
TRBV6-5,CASRVTGSGGEQYF
TRBV18,CASSPPSGYLTDTQYF
TRBV18,CASSPSGLTGHQPQHF
TRBV28,CASRTATFLGEAFF
TRBV5-6,CASTPRVAGHTGELFF
TRBV5-1,CASSFGENTEAFF
TRBV5-4,CASSPMGGDGYEQYF
TRBV7-2,CASSSGQGGSPLHF
TRBV7-2,CASSLNSGRASYNEQFF
TRBV19,CASSPGQGVYEQYF
TRBV4-2,CASSQEGTSEFLGTQYF
TRBV7-9,CASSLGQPSAQETQYF
TRBV6-1,CASRLIYRNTQYF
TRBV15,CATSREGLHNEQFF
TRBV25-1,CASSESRSGRQNEQFF
TRBV10-1,CASSEWGETEQYF
TRBV18,CASSPPTGGNTGELFF
TRBV12-2,CASRLVTLEGRLAGVTHEQFF
TRBV5-1,CASSLGATGGYNEQFF
TRBV7-2,CASSSGTGRMEQYF
TRBV25-1,CASSGGGRSNGYTF
TRBV29-1,CSVGTGTGLQPQHF
TRBV9,CASSFRTGGAGYGYTF
TRBV10-3,CATGTVNTEAFF
TRBV5-1,CASSGQSPWNEAFF
TRBV13,CASSPRQGENEQFF
TRBV6-5,CASSYTGYGYTF
TRBV10-2,CASSENGGANVLTF
TRBV10-1,CASSEFPNEQFF
TRBV5-4,CASSLGASGTYEQYF
TRBV18,CASSPRANGGDTEAFF